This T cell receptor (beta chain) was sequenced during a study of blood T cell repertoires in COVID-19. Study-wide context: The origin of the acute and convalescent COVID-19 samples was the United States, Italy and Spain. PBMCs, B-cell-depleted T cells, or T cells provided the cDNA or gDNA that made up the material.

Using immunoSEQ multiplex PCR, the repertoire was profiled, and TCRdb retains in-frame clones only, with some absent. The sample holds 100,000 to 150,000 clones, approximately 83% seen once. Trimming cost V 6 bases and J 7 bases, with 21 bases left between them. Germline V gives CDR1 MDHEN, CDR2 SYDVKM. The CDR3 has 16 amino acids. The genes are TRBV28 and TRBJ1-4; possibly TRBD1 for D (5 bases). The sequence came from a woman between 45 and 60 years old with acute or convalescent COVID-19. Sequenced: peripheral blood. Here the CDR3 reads CASSQAGAGFIEKLFF. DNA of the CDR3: TGTGCCAGCAGCCAAGCCGGCGCAGGGTTCATTGAAAAACTGTTTTTT.